This T cell receptor beta chain was found in a study of neurological immune-mediated disorders. Overall study results and limits: The most TCR clonal expansion was seen in HTLV-1-associated myelopathy, and the least was seen in multiple sclerosis, which fell below healthy controls. CDR3 amino acid sequences found in expanded clones were never shared across subjects, suggesting private repertoires in all groups.

Time point in this sample: longitudinal time-point 2. For this clonotype: The antigen remains undetermined. Since a much larger clone is just one base distant, this may be a read error.

This CDR3 contains 18 residues. The germline gives CDR1 SGHAT, CDR2 FQNNGV. After removal of 0 bases from V and 8 bases from J, the junction contained 16 bases not matched to a gene. A 10-nucleotide random UMI tagged transcripts in template-switch 5'RACE cDNA synthesis. Over 160 million TCR-beta sequences from 15-18 subjects came out of each sequencing run. TCRdb ran MiXCR on the 5' RACE reads and lists one entry per CDR3 protein. The table lists 57,000 or so distinct CDR3 sequences, around 9.7% of them singletons, with approximately 13% in the top ten. V usage is TRBV11-2 and J usage is TRBJ1-2; 9 nucleotides align to TRBD1. The sequenced sample consisted of PBMCs. The source is a young man in good health. This chain's CDR3 is CASSLEGKDRGAWRGYTF. Written as DNA, the CDR3 is TGTGCCAGCAGCTTAGAGGGAAAGGACAGGGGTGCTTGGCGCGGCTACACCTTC.